The T cell receptor (beta chain) under discussion was sequenced for a study of blood T cell repertoires in COVID-19. Study-level background: From the United States, Italy and Spain came samples of acute and convalescent COVID-19. T cells, B-cell-depleted T cells, or PBMCs provided the cDNA or gDNA that served as material.

The V end was cut by 6 bases, the J end by 8 bases, with 16 bases between. Germline V gene sequence: CDR1 MGHDK, CDR2 SYGVNS. This CDR3 region has 13 residues. Per the original data handling: Scientists estimated how many nucleated cells there were by amplifying reference gene primers. Assay used: immunoSEQ multiplex PCR; TCRdb lists only in-frame clones, some missing. V, J and clone size are taken as reported in that table, and D and trimming were inferred from the DNA itself. This table has some 110,000 clones, approximately 80% appearing once. Sequenced: peripheral blood. This chain links TRBV25-1 with TRBJ1-2; TRBD1 is a possible D gene (5 bases). This TCR was recovered from a woman in her sixties with acute or convalescent COVID-19. The CDR3 region is CASREGLSEGYTF. CDR3 coding DNA: TGTGCCAGCAGGGAGGGGTTGTCAGAGGGCTACACCTTC.